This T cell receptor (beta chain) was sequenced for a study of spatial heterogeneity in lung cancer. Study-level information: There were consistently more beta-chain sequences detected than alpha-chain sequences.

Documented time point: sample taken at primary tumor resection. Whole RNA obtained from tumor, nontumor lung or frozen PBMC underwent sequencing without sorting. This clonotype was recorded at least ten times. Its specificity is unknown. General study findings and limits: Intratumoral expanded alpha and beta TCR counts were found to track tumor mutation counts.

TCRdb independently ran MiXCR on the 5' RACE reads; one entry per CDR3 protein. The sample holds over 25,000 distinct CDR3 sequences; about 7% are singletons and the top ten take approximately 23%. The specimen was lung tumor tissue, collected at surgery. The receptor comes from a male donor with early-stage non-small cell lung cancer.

The CDR3 DNA sequence: TGTGCCAGCAGCTTGGGCCCCGGTGGCTACACCTTC. Protein sequence: CASSLGPGGYTF. The V call is TRBV5-6, the J call TRBJ1-2, with D unclear. This CDR3 spans 12 amino acids. Trimming removed 0 bases from V and 7 bases from J, with 7 bases in between. CDR1 is SGHDT and CDR2 is YYEEEE in the germline V gene.